The present T cell receptor beta chain was sequenced within a study of T cells after yellow fever vaccination. Study-level information: The fractions with low cell numbers were processed using SMART-Seq v4 Ultra Low Input.

This clonotype appeared many times. The antigen is unknown. Findings and limits, study-wide: On re-exposure, the response was weaker but peaked faster, at day 5 versus 15. In FACS-sorted repertoires, abundant clonotypes from the bulk population could appear as contaminants. A large majority of primary-vaccination clones showed up again after the booster (96% CD4, 75% to 90% CD8).

From germline, CDR1 is LGHNT and CDR2 FRNRAP. V was shortened by 0 bases and J by 0 bases, with 8 bases between the two germline ends. The CDR3 is 15 amino acids. In TCRdb, the 5' RACE reads were re-called with MiXCR into one record per CDR3 protein. The data hold a few hundred thousand distinct CDR3 sequences, with around 4% observed a single time. The TCR sequence derives from a young man who received the YFV17D yellow fever vaccine. The material sequenced was PBMCs, taken on the day of the yellow fever booster vaccination. The chain employs TRBV12-5 and TRBJ1-1; D remains ambiguous. The CDR3 loop is CASGLVLGMNTEAFF. The CDR3 DNA follows: TGTGCTAGTGGTTTGGTATTGGGGATGAACACTGAAGCTTTCTTT.